This TCR beta chain was profiled in a study of blood T cell repertoires in COVID-19. Study summary: T cells, B-cell-depleted T cells, or PBMCs supplied cDNA or gDNA.

Authors' methods: Scientists estimated how many nucleated cells there were by amplifying reference gene primers. The repertoire was sequenced with immunoSEQ multiplex PCR; TCRdb's copy has only in-frame clones and lacks some. The DNA was the basis for D and trimming; V, J and clone size are from that table. The table has 150,000 or so clones, over 75% seen once. Deletions cut 0 bases from V and 1 base from J, with 19 bases between. Germline values: CDR1 KGHDR, CDR2 SFDVKD. The CDR3 loop spans 19 amino acids. Sequencing was carried out using peripheral blood. The V call is TRBV24-1, the J call TRBJ2-3, with D possibly TRBD1 on 7 matching bases. The clonotype was recovered from a man aged 55 to 70 who had recovered from COVID-19. The CDR3 spells CATSDLGGGRGLGTDTQYF. The CDR3 region has the DNA TGTGCCACCAGTGATTTGGGAGGGGGCCGGGGATTGGGCACAGATACGCAGTATTTT.